These T cell receptor beta chains were read from a single sample in a study of blood T cell repertoires in COVID-19. Profiled with immunoSEQ multiplex PCR; TCRdb holds only in-frame clones, not every one. The table includes some 130,000 clones, roughly 72% detected once. Sequencing was carried out using peripheral blood. These TCRs come from a human donor in a cohort sampled during active COVID-19. CDR3s include the opening cysteine and the closing phenylalanine or tryptophan. Fields, in order: clone size, V gene, D gene, J gene, CDR3 protein, CDR3 DNA. The D gene is left open where the match is weak. Some rows mark clone size as missing; the rest say once, few, many or name a class of expanded clone.

many	TRBV28	TRBD1	TRBJ1-5	CASSSSGTGYQPQHF	TGTGCCAGCAGTTCCTCCGGGACAGGGTATCAGCCCCAGCATTTT
few	TRBV5-6	TRBD2	TRBJ2-5	CASSLGLAGDETQYF	TGTGCCAGCAGCTTGGGACTAGCGGGGGATGAGACCCAGTACTTC
few	TRBV5-1	TRBD1	TRBJ2-7	CASSFPGQAYEQYF	TGCGCCAGCAGCTTTCCGGGACAGGCCTACGAGCAGTACTTC
NA	TRBV24-1	NA	TRBJ2-1	CATRHRDSSYNEQFF	TGTGCCACCCGCCACAGGGATAGCTCCTACAATGAGCAGTTCTTC
NA	TRBV6-2/TRBV6-3	TRBD1	TRBJ1-5	CASSRRTGINQPQHF	TGTGCCAGCAGTCGGAGGACAGGTATCAATCAGCCCCAGCATTTT
NA	TRBV19	TRBD1	TRBJ2-1	CASSADRGVFNEQFF	TGTGCCAGTAGTGCCGACAGGGGAGTATTCAATGAGCAGTTCTTC
few	TRBV30	NA	TRBJ1-1	CAWSRGGNTEAFF	TGTGCCTGGAGTCGAGGGGGAAACACTGAAGCTTTCTTT
NA	TRBV4-1	NA	TRBJ2-7	CASSQGWTRPLYEQYF	TGCGCCAGCAGCCAGGGTTGGACACGACCCCTCTACGAGCAGTACTTC
many	TRBV10-3	TRBD1	TRBJ2-7	CAIRGDRGVDEQYF	TGTGCCATCAGAGGGGACAGAGGAGTCGACGAGCAGTACTTC
few	TRBV19	NA	TRBJ1-2	CASSINTGYTF	TGTGCCAGTAGTATCAACACCGGCTACACCTTC
NA	TRBV30	NA	TRBJ1-2	CAWERGSPYGYTF	TGTGCCTGGGAAAGGGGCAGCCCCTATGGCTACACCTTC
NA	TRBV5-1	TRBD1	TRBJ1-1	CASSLGDRGAFF	TGCGCCAGCAGCTTGGGAGACAGGGGTGCTTTCTTT
NA	TRBV5-4	NA	TRBJ1-1	CASSLPRSTEAFF	TGTGCCAGCAGCTTGCCCAGGTCCACTGAAGCTTTCTTT
NA	TRBV5-1	NA	TRBJ1-3	CASSLDRPLGSGNTIYF	TGCGCCAGCAGCTTGGATCGCCCACTAGGCTCTGGAAACACCATATATTTT
few	TRBV2	NA	TRBJ2-2	CASTEGGRAGELFF	TGTGCCAGCACCGAGGGGGGGCGAGCAGGGGAGCTGTTTTTT
NA	TRBV28	NA	TRBJ2-5	CASSQSEKETQYF	TGTGCCAGCAGCCAATCGGAGAAGGAGACCCAGTACTTC
NA	TRBV3-1/TRBV3-2	TRBD1	TRBJ1-2	CASSVNQGAGYTF	TGTGCCAGCAGTGTAAACCAGGGGGCTGGCTACACCTTC
NA	TRBV7-9	TRBD2	TRBJ2-2	CASSLQPGGLTGELFF	TGTGCCAGCAGCTTACAGCCGGGGGGGCTCACCGGGGAGCTGTTTTTT
NA	TRBV12-3/TRBV12-4	NA	TRBJ2-4	CASSFGLEDIQYF	TGTGCCAGCAGTTTTGGGCTGGAGGACATTCAGTACTTC
NA	TRBV19	TRBD1	TRBJ1-6	CASSTGQNNSPLHF	TGTGCCAGTAGTACGGGACAGAATAATTCACCCCTCCACTTT
NA	TRBV11-1	NA	TRBJ2-7	CASSDGGNRHEQYF	TGTGCCAGCAGCGACGGCGGAAACAGGCACGAGCAGTACTTC
NA	TRBV2	TRBD1	TRBJ1-1	CARGQGQGALSNTEAFF	TGTGCCAGAGGCCAAGGACAGGGGGCATTATCGAACACTGAAGCTTTCTTT
NA	TRBV29-1	TRBD1	TRBJ1-2	CSVAGGAYGYTF	TGCAGCGTTGCAGGGGGCGCTTATGGCTACACCTTC
NA	TRBV11-2	TRBD2	TRBJ2-1	CASSLDTRRGEQFF	TGTGCCAGCAGCTTAGATACGAGGCGGGGGGAGCAGTTCTTC
once	TRBV10-2	TRBD2	TRBJ2-7	CASSPGLVYEQYF	TGCGCCAGCTCCCCTGGACTAGTCTACGAGCAGTACTTC
NA	TRBV30	TRBD1	TRBJ1-2	CAWTLDRGLNYGYTF	TGTGCCTGGACATTGGACAGGGGGTTGAACTATGGCTACACCTTC
NA	TRBV7-8	NA	TRBJ2-7	CASSLGTTYEQYF	TGTGCCAGCAGCTTAGGGACTACCTACGAGCAGTACTTC
few	TRBV7-9	TRBD1	TRBJ1-6	CASSPHGQVDNSPLHF	TGTGCCAGCAGCCCGCATGGACAGGTGGATAATTCACCCCTCCACTTT
NA	TRBV6-5	NA	TRBJ1-6	CASSYGGNSYNSPLHF	TGTGCCAGCAGTTACGGGGGGAACTCCTATAATTCACCCCTCCACTTT
NA	TRBV9	NA	TRBJ2-7	CASSPRGLSGYEQYF	TGTGCCAGCAGCCCCAGGGGCCTCTCCGGGTACGAGCAGTACTTC
once	TRBV9	NA	TRBJ1-1	CASSPRQGNTEAFF	TGTGCCAGCAGCCCCCGGCAGGGGAACACTGAAGCTTTCTTT
NA	TRBV6-6	NA	TRBJ1-4	CASSYAGANEKLFF	TGTGCCAGCAGTTACGCAGGGGCGAATGAAAAACTGTTTTTT
NA	TRBV7-9	NA	TRBJ2-7	CASSPTWTASYEQYF	TGTGCCAGCAGCCCCACCTGGACAGCTTCCTACGAGCAGTACTTC
NA	TRBV14	NA	TRBJ2-7	CASSQGVRVYEQYF	TGTGCCAGCAGCCAAGGCGTCAGGGTCTACGAGCAGTACTTC
NA	TRBV6-2/TRBV6-3	NA	TRBJ2-3	CASSYSKLRTRARDTQYF	TGTGCCAGCAGTTACTCGAAATTGAGGACGCGGGCACGAGATACGCAGTATTTT
few	TRBV5-4	NA	TRBJ1-1	CASSLDRENTEAFF	TGTGCCAGCAGCTTGGACAGGGAGAACACTGAAGCTTTCTTT
NA	TRBV3-1/TRBV3-2	NA	TRBJ1-3	CASSQMSSGNTIYF	TGTGCCAGCAGCCAGATGAGCTCTGGAAACACCATATATTTT
NA	TRBV11-2	NA	TRBJ1-2	CASSLVQGDGYTF	TGTGCCAGCAGCTTAGTACAGGGCGATGGCTACACCTTC
NA	TRBV28	TRBD1	TRBJ2-5	CASTHGQENNQETQYF	TGTGCCAGCACGCACGGACAGGAGAACAATCAAGAGACCCAGTACTTC
NA	TRBV7-2	TRBD2	TRBJ2-5	CASSSGLAGPETQYF	TGTGCCAGCAGCTCGGGACTAGCGGGGCCAGAGACCCAGTACTTC